The following is a T cell receptor beta chain sequence with its context. The data stem from a study of blood T cell repertoires in COVID-19. Study summary: Spain, Italy and the United States supplied samples that represented acute and convalescent COVID-19. T cells, B-cell-depleted T cells, or PBMCs provided the cDNA or gDNA that served as material.

The germline gives CDR1 SEHNR, CDR2 FQNEAQ (reference sequence). V was clipped by 0 bases and J by 7 bases; unmatched bases: 7. CDR3 size: 15 residues. As handled by the study authors: Reference gene primer amplification gave nucleated cell count estimates. The protocol was immunoSEQ multiplex PCR, while the TCRdb copy is restricted to in-frame clones and leaves out a portion. The DNA was the basis for D and trimming; V, J and clone size are from that table. The sample has about 210,000 clones, around nine tenths seen once; the top ten hold around 1.5%. Sequenced: peripheral blood. The TCR originated in a man aged 18 to 29 with active or convalescent COVID-19. The chain carries TRBV7-9 and TRBJ1-2, with 8 bases that match TRBD1. This CDR3 reads CASSLAQGASGGYTF. The CDR3, as DNA: TGTGCCAGCAGCTTAGCCCAGGGGGCCTCGGGTGGCTACACCTTC.